The 19 T cell receptor beta chains given below trace back to one sample, sequenced in a study of T cell responses to AZD1222 COVID-19 vaccine. Measured with immunoSEQ multiplex PCR; TCRdb has only the in-frame clones, and not every one. This table holds tens of thousands of clones, around 89% found once. Here the sequenced sample was peripheral blood, taken 28 days after the second AZD1222 dose. The source is an adult who received the AZD1222 COVID-19 vaccine.

The chain is built from TRBV4-1 and TRBJ2-3; 8 bases line up with TRBD2. CDR1 and CDR2 from the germline V gene are MGHRA and YSYEKL. The CDR3 consists of 14 residues. V trimming: 5 bases; J trimming: 0 bases; junction bases outside the gene matches: 1. The CDR3: CASSASGSTDTQYF. CDR3 coding DNA: TGCGCCAGCAGCGCTAGCGGGAGCACAGATACGCAGTATTTT.

This chain uses TRBV6-2 or TRBV6-3 with TRBJ1-1; possibly TRBD1 for D (6 bases). V gave up 6 bases and J gave up 5 bases, with 16 bases separating them. The CDR3 is 14 amino acids. Per the germline V gene, CDR1 is MNHEY and CDR2 is SVGEGT. CDR3 region: CASSEGVLDTEAFF. The CDR3 DNA reads TGTGCCAGCAGCGAGGGGGTTTTGGATACTGAAGCTTTCTTT.

The chain recombines TRBV19 with TRBJ1-1, with D perhaps TRBD1 (6 bases). Trimming shortened V by 5 bases and J by 3 bases, and 19 bases separated the two germline ends. CDR1 is LNHDA and CDR2 is SQIVND in the germline V gene (reference sequence). CDR3 length equals 16 residues. CDR3 residues: CASSRRGGPPHTEAFF. CDR3 nucleotides: TGTGCCAGTAGTCGTAGGGGGGGCCCCCCTCACACTGAAGCTTTCTTT.

The chain is built from TRBV4-1 and TRBJ1-1; D is possibly TRBD1 (5 bases). In germline, CDR1 is MGHRA, CDR2 YSYEKL. The germline V and J ends were trimmed by 4 bases and 0 bases, with 15 bases remaining between them. This CDR3 spans 16 amino acids. The DNA of the CDR3 is TGCGCCAGCAGCCTCGGGGGATCCTTCATGAACACTGAAGCTTTCTTT. Translation: CASSLGGSFMNTEAFF.

The chain couples TRBV5-4 to TRBJ2-7; D is tentatively TRBD1 or TRBD2 (6 bases each). The CDR3 extends over 16 amino acids. Germline CDR1 reads SGHNT; CDR2 reads YYREEE (reference sequence). V dropped 1 base and J dropped 0 bases, with 14 bases sitting between them. The DNA for the CDR3 is TGTGCCAGCAGCTTGTTCGGGGGCCCTAACTCCTACGAGCAGTACTTC. This translates into CASSLFGGPNSYEQYF.

This chain's CDR3 is CASSQDLGLAQETQYF. The DNA for the CDR3 is TGCGCCAGCAGCCAAGATCTAGGACTAGCCCAAGAGACCCAGTACTTC. V is TRBV4-3 and J is TRBJ2-5; 8 nucleotides match TRBD2. Germline-derived CDR1 and CDR2 are LGHNA and YSLEER. CDR3 length: 16 residues. J was trimmed by 1 base and V by 0 bases; bases with no gene match: 4.

Written as DNA, the CDR3 is TGTGCCAGCAGCGTCCAGGATCAGCCCCAGCATTTT. Protein sequence: CASSVQDQPQHF. The J gene is TRBJ1-5, the V gene TRBV7-9; D is undetermined. The V and J ends lost 5 bases and 5 bases respectively, with 7 bases between them. This CDR3 is 12 amino acids long. From germline, CDR1 is SEHNR and CDR2 FQNEAQ (reference sequence).

The chain recombines TRBV19 with TRBJ1-2; possibly TRBD1 for D (6 bases). The CDR3 consists of 12 residues. The germline V and J ends were trimmed by 5 bases and 6 bases, with 10 bases remaining between them. Germline CDR1 LNHDA, CDR2 SQIVND (reference sequence). CDR3 nucleotide sequence: TGTGCCAGTAGTGGGGGCCTAAATGGCTACACCTTC. As protein: CASSGGLNGYTF.

This sequence joins TRBV12-3 or TRBV12-4 and TRBJ2-1; TRBD1 might be the D (5 bases). The V gene lost 1 base and the J gene lost 9 bases, with 10 bases spanning the gap. The CDR3 has 13 residues. The CDR3 loop is CASSLGSRGEQFF. DNA of the CDR3: TGTGCCAGCAGTTTAGGGAGTAGGGGTGAGCAGTTCTTC.

There are a few counts of this clone. V gene TRBV27 combines with J gene TRBJ2-7; tentative D call: TRBD2 (6 bases). In germline, CDR1 is MNHEY, CDR2 SMNVEV (reference sequence). With 5 bases removed from V and 1 base from J, the gap between germline ends came to 15 bases. The CDR3 is 15 amino acids. The CDR3 is CASSPASVISYEQYF. DNA of the CDR3: TGTGCCAGCAGTCCTGCTAGCGTGATTTCCTACGAGCAGTACTTC.

As DNA, the CDR3 is TGTGCCATCCCGGGACAGGGGGTCTCTGAAGCTTTCTTT. It translates to CAIPGQGVSEAFF. The rearrangement uses TRBV2 and TRBJ1-1; 11 nucleotides match TRBD1. Germline loops: CDR1 SNHLY, CDR2 FYNNEI. This CDR3 has 13 amino acids. The ends lost 10 bases at V and 6 bases at J; junction bases unmatched: 7.

The chain links TRBV2 to TRBJ2-7; tentatively, D is TRBD1 (6 bases). The CDR3 length is 15 residues. Trimming removed 3 bases from V and 3 bases from J, with 15 bases in between. Germline CDR1 and CDR2: SNHLY and FYNNEI. The CDR3 spells CASSDKAGEIYEQYF. As DNA, the CDR3 is TGTGCCAGCAGTGATAAGGCAGGGGAAATCTACGAGCAGTACTTC.

This chain links TRBV29-1 with TRBJ2-7; 8 bases fit TRBD2. Germline V CDR1 and CDR2: SQVTM, ANQGSEA. The V segment lost 0 bases and the J segment 4 bases; nucleotides outside the gene matches: 5. This CDR3 spans 14 amino acids. The DNA for the CDR3 is TGCAGCGTTGAAGATGCCCGCGGGGGGTACGAGCAGTACTTC. Translated: CSVEDARGGYEQYF.

V is TRBV18 and J is TRBJ1-5; 7 positions agree with TRBD1. The CDR3 sequence is 14 residues long. Germline CDR1 is KGHSH and CDR2 is LQKENI. With 0 bases clipped from V and 6 bases from J, the junction kept 2 bases outside the gene matches. Here the CDR3 reads CASSPPAGGQPQHF. The CDR3 bases are TGTGCCAGCTCACCACCCGCAGGGGGTCAGCCCCAGCATTTT.

The chain couples TRBV27 to TRBJ2-7; TRBD1 might be the D (6 bases). V was shortened by 6 bases and J by 3 bases, with 18 bases between the two germline ends. The germline gives CDR1 MNHEY, CDR2 SMNVEV (reference sequence). CDR3 length equals 15 residues. CDR3 bases: TGTGCCAGCAGAAGTATGGGGGCAACCCACTACGAGCAGTACTTC. It codes for CASRSMGATHYEQYF.

The V gene is TRBV7-3, the J gene TRBJ1-5, with D possibly TRBD1 on 5 matching bases. The germline gives CDR1 SGHTA, CDR2 FQGTGA. Trimming took 0 bases from V and 7 from J, leaving 10 bases between them. The CDR3 covers 14 residues. Written as DNA, the CDR3 is TGTGCCAGCAGCTTAACAGGGACGGGCCAGCCCCAGCATTTT. It yields the protein CASSLTGTGQPQHF.

The rearrangement uses TRBV11-3 and TRBJ1-1; D is uncertain. With 6 bases removed from V and 13 bases from J, the gap between germline ends came to 15 bases. The CDR3 is made up of 11 amino acids. CDR1 is SGHNT, CDR2 YENEEA, per germline. CDR3: CASSHKQRGFF. CDR3 nucleotides: TGTGCCAGCAGTCATAAGCAGCGGGGTTTCTTT. Looking up the rest from reference TRBV11-3 and TRBJ1-1 gives the full variable domain: EAGVVQSPRYKIIEKKQPVAFWCNPISGHNTLYWYLQNLGQGPELLIRYENEEAVDDSQLPKDRFSAERLKGVDSTLKIQPAELGDSAVYLCASSHKQRGFFGQGTRLTVV.

This CDR3 is CASSWTGTGEKLFF. In DNA form, the CDR3 reads TGTGCCAGCAGTTGGACCGGGACAGGTGAAAAACTGTTTTTT. This chain joins TRBV27 and TRBJ1-4, with 8 bases that match TRBD1. The CDR3 length is 14 residues. J was trimmed by 7 bases and V by 4 bases; bases with no gene match: 5. Per germline, CDR1 MNHEY and CDR2 SMNVEV (reference sequence).

The genes are TRBV7-8 and TRBJ1-1; D unresolved. From germline, CDR1 is SGHVS and CDR2 FQNEAQ. Trimming stripped 6 bases from V and 7 bases from J, with 15 bases between. The CDR3 runs 13 residues. CDR3 DNA sequence: TGTGCCAGCAGTTTCCAAGGAACAGTTGAAGCTTTCTTT. Its translation is CASSFQGTVEAFF.